Listed below are T cell receptor beta chains from one sample, sequenced in a study of blood T cell repertoires in COVID-19. The table came from immunoSEQ multiplex PCR; TCRdb's copy has only in-frame clones and leaves some out. The data show under 90,000 clones, approximately 91% seen once. The sample taken for sequencing was peripheral blood. The receptors were sampled from a man aged 65-85 years with active or convalescent COVID-19. Both conserved end residues are part of each CDR3. D genes are given only for firm matches. A clone size is listed for some rows: how often the clone was seen (once, few, many), or a class if it is expanded.

TRBJ2-4 | . | TRBV6-2/TRBV6-3 | TRBD1 | CASSRTGDIAKNIQYF | TGTGCCAGCAGTCGGACAGGGGACATAGCCAAAAACATTCAGTACTTC
TRBJ1-2 | . | TRBV5-1 | . | CASSLWQSGYGYTF | TGCGCCAGCAGCTTGTGGCAGAGCGGCTATGGCTACACCTTC
TRBJ1-6 | once | TRBV19 | . | CASSDWEDNSPLHF | TGTGCCAGTAGTGATTGGGAGGATAATTCACCCCTCCACTTT
TRBJ2-6 | . | TRBV7-9 | . | CASSGLFFSGANVLTF | TGTGCCAGCAGTGGACTGTTCTTCTCTGGGGCCAACGTCCTGACTTTC
TRBJ2-1 | . | TRBV6-5 | . | CASKQRNEQFF | TGTGCCAGCAAGCAGAGGAATGAGCAGTTCTTC
TRBJ1-1 | . | TRBV5-8 | TRBD1 | CASSFTGTGAFEAFF | TGTGCCAGCAGCTTTACCGGGACAGGCGCCTTTGAAGCTTTCTTT
TRBJ1-6 | few | TRBV2 | TRBD1 | CASSLPTGGTFSSYNSPLHF | TGTGCCAGCAGCCTACCGACAGGGGGAACATTTAGCTCCTATAATTCACCCCTCCACTTT
TRBJ1-6 | . | TRBV20-1 | . | CSARAGAPLHF | TGCAGTGCTAGAGCAGGGGCACCCCTCCACTTT
TRBJ1-5 | . | TRBV6-5 | TRBD1 | CASYRDRGSNQPQHF | TGTGCCAGTTACCGGGACAGGGGAAGCAATCAGCCCCAGCATTTT
TRBJ1-6 | once | TRBV25-1 | . | CASRSPTGGNSPLHF | TGTGCCAGCAGGTCCCCGACGGGTGGGAATTCACCCCTCCACTTT
TRBJ2-1 | . | TRBV19 | . | CASKPVVGSSYNEQFF | TGTGCCAGTAAACCAGTAGTGGGCAGCTCCTACAATGAGCAGTTCTTC
TRBJ2-7 | . | TRBV12-3/TRBV12-4 | TRBD1 | CASSLRQGQQYF | TGTGCCAGCAGTCTCAGACAGGGCCAGCAGTACTTC
TRBJ1-2 | . | TRBV5-1 | . | CASSSHGSDYGYTF | TGCGCCAGCAGCTCACACGGGTCGGACTATGGCTACACCTTC
TRBJ2-7 | . | TRBV4-2 | . | CASSQGHAGYEQYF | TGTGCCAGCAGCCAAGGGCACGCCGGGTACGAGCAGTACTTC
TRBJ2-1 | . | TRBV15 | . | CATSTIPRANEQFF | TGTGCCACCAGCACGATCCCCAGGGCGAATGAGCAGTTCTTC
TRBJ1-2 | . | TRBV2 | . | CASKGGAAQAGYTF | TGTGCCAGCAAAGGGGGGGCAGCGCAGGCTGGCTACACCTTC
TRBJ2-1 | . | TRBV7-2 | TRBD2 | CASSWAGTRPLHEQFF | TGTGCCAGCAGCTGGGCCGGGACTAGGCCCCTGCATGAGCAGTTCTTC
TRBJ2-5 | . | TRBV5-4 | . | CASSSQTAQETQYF | TGTGCCAGCAGCTCCCAGACAGCACAAGAGACCCAGTACTTC
TRBJ2-1 | . | TRBV3-1/TRBV3-2 | . | CASSLSGTPGEQFF | TGTGCCAGCAGCTTATCCGGGACACCGGGGGAGCAGTTCTTC
TRBJ2-5 | . | TRBV12-3/TRBV12-4 | . | CASSQGQLQTQYF | TGTGCCAGCAGTCAGGGGCAGTTGCAGACCCAGTACTTC
TRBJ2-5 | . | TRBV7-6 | TRBD2 | CASRRSGAAQETQYF | TGTGCCAGCCGCCGCAGCGGGGCAGCACAAGAGACCCAGTACTTC
TRBJ2-2 | . | TRBV7-2 | TRBD1 | CASSRTGVNTGELFF | TGTGCCAGTAGCCGGACAGGGGTGAACACCGGGGAGCTGTTTTTT
TRBJ1-3 | . | TRBV5-1 | TRBD1 | CASSPGQASGNTIYF | TGCGCCAGCAGCCCCGGACAGGCCTCTGGAAACACCATATATTTT
TRBJ2-3 | . | TRBV24-1 | TRBD2 | CATLGGVFHGDTQYF | TGTGCCACCCTTGGGGGGGTATTTCACGGAGATACGCAGTATTTT
TRBJ1-4 | . | TRBV5-1 | TRBD1 | CASSLEMTGVNEKLFF | TGCGCCAGCAGCTTGGAAATGACAGGGGTTAATGAAAAACTGTTTTTT
TRBJ2-5 | . | TRBV30 | TRBD2 | CAWSDGGGGGETQYF | TGTGCCTGGAGTGACGGCGGTGGGGGGGGAGAGACCCAGTACTTC
TRBJ1-2 | . | TRBV30 | . | CAWRWDTFNYGYTF | TGTGCCTGGAGATGGGACACTTTTAACTATGGCTACACCTTC
TRBJ2-7 | medium-sized | TRBV7-3 | . | CASSLFPSSYEQYF | TGTGCCAGCAGCTTATTTCCGAGCTCCTACGAGCAGTACTTC
TRBJ2-6 | . | TRBV5-6 | TRBD1 | CASSLTGVAGANVLTF | TGTGCCAGCAGCTTGACAGGGGTGGCTGGGGCCAACGTCCTGACTTTC
TRBJ2-5 | . | TRBV6-5 | TRBD1 | CASSRDREETQYF | TGTGCCAGCAGTCGGGACAGGGAAGAGACCCAGTACTTC
TRBJ1-2 | . | TRBV7-9 | . | CASSNTVNYGYTF | TGTGCCAGCAGCAATACAGTTAACTATGGCTACACCTTC
TRBJ1-5 | . | TRBV27 | . | CASSLSMRQPQHF | TGTGCCAGCAGTTTATCAATGAGGCAGCCCCAGCATTTT
TRBJ2-3 | . | TRBV4-1 | TRBD2 | CASSQEGRERADTQYF | TGCGCCAGCAGCCAAGAAGGGCGGGAGCGTGCAGATACGCAGTATTTT
TRBJ1-3 | . | TRBV21-1 | . | CASSKGGTGGGNTIYF | TGTGCCAGCAGCAAAGGAGGGACAGGGGGTGGAAACACCATATATTTT
TRBJ1-2 | once | TRBV12-3/TRBV12-4 | . | CASSFGANYGYTF | TGTGCCAGCAGTTTTGGAGCTAACTATGGCTACACCTTC
TRBJ2-2 | . | TRBV2 | . | CASRGHMNTGELFF | TGTGCCAGCAGGGGACATATGAACACCGGGGAGCTGTTTTTT
TRBJ2-5 | once | TRBV5-1 | TRBD2 | CASSPGTSGIQETQYF | TGCGCCAGCAGCCCGGGGACTAGCGGGATACAGGAGACCCAGTACTTC
TRBJ1-1 | . | TRBV28 | . | CASSFEGGSTEAFF | TGTGCCAGCAGTTTCGAGGGGGGGAGCACTGAAGCTTTCTTT
TRBJ2-5 | . | TRBV4-1 | . | CASSQSPPGVGETQYF | TGCGCCAGCAGCCAATCCCCCCCAGGGGTCGGCGAGACCCAGTACTTC
TRBJ1-5 | . | TRBV12-5 | TRBD1 | CASGLGDRVGNQPQHF | TGTGCTAGTGGTTTGGGAGACAGGGTGGGCAATCAGCCCCAGCATTTT
TRBJ1-4 | . | TRBV6-5 | . | CASSYSMQNNEKLFF | TGTGCCAGCAGTTACTCGATGCAGAATAATGAAAAACTGTTTTTT
TRBJ2-7 | . | TRBV5-1 | . | CASSLAGGAAYEQYF | TGCGCCAGCAGCTTGGCCGGAGGGGCCGCATACGAGCAGTACTTC
TRBJ1-6 | . | TRBV28 | . | CASVEVHGMLNSPLHF | TGTGCCAGCGTGGAGGTACATGGGATGCTCAATTCACCCCTCCACTTT
TRBJ2-2 | . | TRBV10-1 | . | CASSEQANTGELFF | TGCGCCAGCAGTGAACAGGCGAACACCGGGGAGCTGTTTTTT
TRBJ2-1 | . | TRBV6-5 | . | CASSYGGFSYNEQFF | TGTGCCAGCAGTTACGGCGGCTTCTCCTACAATGAGCAGTTCTTC
TRBJ2-5 | . | TRBV19 | TRBD2 | CASRSGSGGQETQYF | TGTGCCAGTAGAAGTGGGAGCGGGGGCCAAGAGACCCAGTACTTC
TRBJ1-3 | . | TRBV9 | TRBD1 | CASSSIGTATSGNTIYF | TGTGCCAGCAGCTCCATTGGGACAGCTACCTCTGGAAACACCATATATTTT
TRBJ2-3 | . | TRBV7-3 | . | CASSLGSGGGDTQYF | TGTGCCAGCAGCTTGGGTTCAGGGGGAGGCGATACGCAGTATTTT
TRBJ1-2 | . | TRBV10-3 | . | CAISEAVEFGGYTF | TGTGCCATCAGTGAGGCGGTGGAGTTCGGTGGCTACACCTTC
TRBJ2-5 | . | TRBV6-5 | . | CASSYQFGEETQYF | TGTGCCAGCAGTTACCAGTTTGGGGAGGAGACCCAGTACTTC
TRBJ1-1 | . | TRBV12-3/TRBV12-4 | . | CASSFGGGTEAFF | TGTGCCAGCAGTTTTGGGGGAGGCACTGAAGCTTTCTTT
TRBJ2-2 | . | TRBV7-3 | . | CASSSGTLNTGELFF | TGTGCCAGCAGCTCCGGGACATTGAACACCGGGGAGCTGTTTTTT
TRBJ1-3 | few | TRBV6-6 | . | CASTPSPVGSGNTIYF | TGTGCCAGCACCCCTTCTCCAGTTGGGAGTGGAAACACCATATATTTT
TRBJ2-5 | . | TRBV5-1 | . | CASRDTGSQETQYF | TGCGCCAGCAGGGATACAGGGTCCCAAGAGACCCAGTACTTC
TRBJ2-7 | once | TRBV29-1 | . | CSVEDPREQYF | TGCAGCGTTGAAGACCCCCGGGAGCAGTACTTC
TRBJ1-1 | . | TRBV18 | . | CASSPKGVVNTEAFF | TGTGCCAGCTCACCAAAGGGAGTCGTGAACACTGAAGCTTTCTTT
TRBJ1-2 | . | TRBV11-2 | TRBD1 | CASSTWTGGNYGYTF | TGTGCCAGCAGCACGTGGACAGGGGGGAACTATGGCTACACCTTC
TRBJ1-6 | . | TRBV5-6 | TRBD1 | CASSLDGGQGDSPLHF | TGTGCCAGCAGCTTGGATGGGGGACAGGGGGACTCACCCCTCCACTTT
TRBJ2-1 | . | TRBV2 | . | CASIQGHSYNEQFF | TGTGCCAGTATACAGGGTCACTCCTACAATGAGCAGTTCTTC
TRBJ2-5 | . | TRBV5-4 | TRBD2 | CASSPPGRGGETQYF | TGTGCCAGCAGCCCCCCAGGGAGGGGCGGTGAGACCCAGTACTTC